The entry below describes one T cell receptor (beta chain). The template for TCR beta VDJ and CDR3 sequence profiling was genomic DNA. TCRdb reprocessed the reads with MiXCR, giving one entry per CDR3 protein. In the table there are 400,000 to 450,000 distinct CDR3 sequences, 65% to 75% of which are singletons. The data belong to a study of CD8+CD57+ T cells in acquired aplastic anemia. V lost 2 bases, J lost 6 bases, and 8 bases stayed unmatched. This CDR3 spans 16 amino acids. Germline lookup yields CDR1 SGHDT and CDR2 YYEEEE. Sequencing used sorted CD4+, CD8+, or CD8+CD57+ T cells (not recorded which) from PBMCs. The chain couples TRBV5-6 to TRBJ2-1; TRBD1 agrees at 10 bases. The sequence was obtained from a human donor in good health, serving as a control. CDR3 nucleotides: TGTGCCAGCAGCTTTAGTATGGGACAGGGGTCCAATGAGCAGTTCTTC. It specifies CASSFSMGQGSNEQFF.